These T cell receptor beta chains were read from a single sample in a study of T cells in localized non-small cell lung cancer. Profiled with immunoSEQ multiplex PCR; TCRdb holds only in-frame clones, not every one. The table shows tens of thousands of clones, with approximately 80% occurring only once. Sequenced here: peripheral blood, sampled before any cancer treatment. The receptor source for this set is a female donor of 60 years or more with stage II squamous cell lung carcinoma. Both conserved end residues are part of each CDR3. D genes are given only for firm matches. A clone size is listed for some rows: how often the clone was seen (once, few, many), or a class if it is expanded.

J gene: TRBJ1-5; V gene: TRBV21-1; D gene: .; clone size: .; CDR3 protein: CASSKLTGSQPQHF; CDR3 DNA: TGTGCCAGCAGCAAATTAACGGGTTCTCAGCCCCAGCATTTT
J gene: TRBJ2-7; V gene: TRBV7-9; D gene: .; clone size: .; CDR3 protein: CASSRLTEQYF; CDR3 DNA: TGTGCCAGCAGCCGATTGACCGAGCAGTACTTC
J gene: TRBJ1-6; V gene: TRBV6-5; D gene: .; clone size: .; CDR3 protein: CASSYRGTDSPLHF; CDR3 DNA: TGTGCCAGCAGTTATAGGGGGACTGATTCACCCCTCCACTTT
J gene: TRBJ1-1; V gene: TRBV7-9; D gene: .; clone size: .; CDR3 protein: CASSPRPNTEAFF; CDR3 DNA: TGTGCCAGCAGCCCAAGACCGAACACTGAAGCTTTCTTT
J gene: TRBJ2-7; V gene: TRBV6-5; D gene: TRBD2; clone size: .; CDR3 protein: CASSYYQGGSSYEQYF; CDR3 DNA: TGTGCCAGCAGTTACTACCAGGGAGGGAGCTCCTACGAGCAGTACTTC
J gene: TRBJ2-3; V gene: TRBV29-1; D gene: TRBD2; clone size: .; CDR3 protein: CSSTGTSVGGGSTDTQYF; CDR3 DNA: TGCAGCTCAACCGGGACTAGCGTCGGGGGGGGTAGCACAGATACGCAGTATTTT
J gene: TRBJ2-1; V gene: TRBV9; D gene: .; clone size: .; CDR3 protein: CASSVLGYNEQFF; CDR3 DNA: TGTGCCAGCAGCGTATTAGGGTACAATGAGCAGTTCTTC
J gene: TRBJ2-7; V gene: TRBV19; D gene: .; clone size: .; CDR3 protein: CATRGGSYEQYF; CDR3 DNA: TGTGCCACCCGTGGGGGTTCCTACGAGCAGTACTTC
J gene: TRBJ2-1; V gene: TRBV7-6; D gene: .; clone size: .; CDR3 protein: CASSSNPRVASYNEQFF; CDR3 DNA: TGTGCCAGCAGCTCAAACCCCAGGGTCGCTTCCTACAATGAGCAGTTCTTC
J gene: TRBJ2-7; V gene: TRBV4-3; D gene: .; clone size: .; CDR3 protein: CASSQEAGQSSYEQYF; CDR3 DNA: TGCGCCAGCAGCCAAGAAGCCGGGCAGAGCTCCTACGAGCAGTACTTC
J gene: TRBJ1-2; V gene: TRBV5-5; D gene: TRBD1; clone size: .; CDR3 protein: CASSVKTGDRGYTF; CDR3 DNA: TGTGCCAGCAGCGTCAAGACAGGGGATAGGGGCTACACCTTC
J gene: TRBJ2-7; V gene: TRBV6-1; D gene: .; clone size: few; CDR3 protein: CASSARGDSSYEQYF; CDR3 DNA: TGTGCCAGCAGTGCCAGGGGGGACTCGTCCTACGAGCAGTACTTC
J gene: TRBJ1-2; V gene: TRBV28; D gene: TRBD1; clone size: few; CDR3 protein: CASTDRAAGGYTF; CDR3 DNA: TGTGCCAGCACCGACAGGGCCGCCGGAGGCTACACCTTC
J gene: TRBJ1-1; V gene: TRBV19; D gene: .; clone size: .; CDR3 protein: CASSIATGITTEAFF; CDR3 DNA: TGTGCCAGTAGTATAGCAACGGGGATTACCACTGAAGCTTTCTTT
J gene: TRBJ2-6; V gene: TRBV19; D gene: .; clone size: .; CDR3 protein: CASNDKSGSGANVLTF; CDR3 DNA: TGTGCCAGTAATGACAAATCAGGGAGTGGGGCCAACGTCCTGACTTTC
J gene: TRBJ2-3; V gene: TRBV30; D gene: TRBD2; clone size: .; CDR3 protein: CAWRVRGVGDTQYF; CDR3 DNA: TGTGCCTGGAGAGTGCGGGGGGTGGGAGATACGCAGTATTTT
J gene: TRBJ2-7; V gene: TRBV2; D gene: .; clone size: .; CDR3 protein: CASSPGDEQYF; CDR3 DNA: TGTGCCAGCAGTCCCGGGGACGAGCAGTACTTC
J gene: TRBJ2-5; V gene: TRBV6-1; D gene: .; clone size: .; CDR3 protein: CASSESRRYQETQYF; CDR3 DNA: TGTGCCAGCAGTGAATCCAGACGATACCAAGAGACCCAGTACTTC
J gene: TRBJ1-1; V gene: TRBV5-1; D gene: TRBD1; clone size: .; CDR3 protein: CASSLLQGGMNTEAFF; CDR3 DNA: TGCGCCAGCAGCTTGTTACAGGGGGGCATGAACACTGAAGCTTTCTTT
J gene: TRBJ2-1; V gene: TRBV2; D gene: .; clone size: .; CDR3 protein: CASSVMLIGEQFF; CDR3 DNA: TGTGCCAGCAGTGTAATGTTGATCGGTGAGCAGTTCTTC
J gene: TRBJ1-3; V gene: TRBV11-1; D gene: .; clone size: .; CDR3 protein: CASSFGRGNTIYF; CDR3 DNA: TGTGCCAGCAGCTTCGGCCGGGGAAACACCATATATTTT
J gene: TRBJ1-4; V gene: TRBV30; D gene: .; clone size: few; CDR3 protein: CAWFPQGRTNEKLFF; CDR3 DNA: TGTGCCTGGTTTCCTCAGGGGAGGACTAATGAAAAACTGTTTTTT
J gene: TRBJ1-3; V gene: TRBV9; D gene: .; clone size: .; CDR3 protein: CASSRDSPGNTIYF; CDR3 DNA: TGTGCCAGCAGCCGGGACTCCCCTGGAAACACCATATATTTT
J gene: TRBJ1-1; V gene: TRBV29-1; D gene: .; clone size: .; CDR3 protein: CSVPGGTVNTEAFF; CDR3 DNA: TGCAGCGTCCCGGGGGGGACGGTAAACACTGAAGCTTTCTTT
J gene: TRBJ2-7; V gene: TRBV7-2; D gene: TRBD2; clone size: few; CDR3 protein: CASSLELAGFPPSYEQYF; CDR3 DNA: TGTGCCAGCAGCTTAGAACTAGCGGGGTTCCCCCCCTCCTACGAGCAGTACTTC
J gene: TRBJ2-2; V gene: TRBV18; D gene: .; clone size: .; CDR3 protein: CASSPVMTATGELFF; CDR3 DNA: TGTGCCAGCTCACCAGTGATGACCGCCACCGGGGAGCTGTTTTTT
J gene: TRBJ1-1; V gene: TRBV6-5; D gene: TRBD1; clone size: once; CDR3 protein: CATTREGARTEAFF; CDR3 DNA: TGTGCCACCACACGGGAGGGGGCGAGGACTGAAGCTTTCTTT
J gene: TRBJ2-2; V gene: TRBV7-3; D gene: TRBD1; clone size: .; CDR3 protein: CASSSMTGSGAGELFF; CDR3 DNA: TGTGCCAGCAGCTCTATGACAGGGTCGGGTGCCGGGGAGCTGTTTTTT
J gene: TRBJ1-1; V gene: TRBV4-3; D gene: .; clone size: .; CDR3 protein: CASSPSGRRGPTEAFF; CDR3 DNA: TGCGCCAGCAGCCCATCAGGCCGTCGGGGCCCTACTGAAGCTTTCTTT
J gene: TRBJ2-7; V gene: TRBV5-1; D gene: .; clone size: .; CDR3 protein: CASSGGDGHSYEQYF; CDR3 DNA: TGCGCCAGCAGCGGAGGGGACGGTCACTCCTACGAGCAGTACTTC
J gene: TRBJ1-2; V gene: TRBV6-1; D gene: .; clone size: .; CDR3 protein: CASSEAVGSPYGYTF; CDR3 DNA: TGTGCCAGCAGTGAAGCGGTTGGGTCTCCCTATGGCTACACCTTC
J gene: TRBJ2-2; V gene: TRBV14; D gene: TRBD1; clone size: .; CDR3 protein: CASSPLLDRGSVTGELFF; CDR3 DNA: TGTGCCAGCAGCCCCCTATTAGACAGGGGGTCGGTCACCGGGGAGCTGTTTTTT
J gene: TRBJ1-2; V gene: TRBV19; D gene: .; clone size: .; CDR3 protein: CASNNPAYGYTF; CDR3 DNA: TGTGCCAGCAATAATCCCGCCTATGGCTACACCTTC
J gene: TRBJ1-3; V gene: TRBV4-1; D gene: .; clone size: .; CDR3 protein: CASSQDQEGAANTIYF; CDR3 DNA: TGCGCCAGCAGCCAAGATCAGGAGGGTGCTGCGAACACCATATATTTT
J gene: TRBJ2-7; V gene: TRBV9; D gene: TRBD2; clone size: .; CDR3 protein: CASSPLSGGIGEQYF; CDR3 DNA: TGTGCCAGCAGCCCTCTAAGCGGGGGAATTGGGGAGCAGTACTTC
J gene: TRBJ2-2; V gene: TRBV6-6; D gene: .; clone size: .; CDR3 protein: CASIYNPQAAGELFF; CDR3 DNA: TGTGCCAGCATTTACAATCCCCAGGCAGCCGGGGAGCTGTTTTTT
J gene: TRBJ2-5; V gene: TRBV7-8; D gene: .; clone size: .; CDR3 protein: CASIGGASHQETQYF; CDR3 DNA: TGTGCCAGCATCGGAGGGGCGAGTCACCAAGAGACCCAGTACTTC
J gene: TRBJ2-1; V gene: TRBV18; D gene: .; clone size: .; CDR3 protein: CASSQDLGQNEQFF; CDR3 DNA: TGTGCCAGCTCACAAGACTTAGGACAAAATGAGCAGTTCTTC
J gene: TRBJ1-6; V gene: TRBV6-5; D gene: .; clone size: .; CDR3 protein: CASSLGNSPLHF; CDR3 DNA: TGTGCCAGCAGCCTGGGGAATTCACCCCTCCACTTT
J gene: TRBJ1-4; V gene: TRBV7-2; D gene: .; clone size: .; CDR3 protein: CASSLAASEKLFF; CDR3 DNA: TGTGCCAGCAGCTTAGCGGCCTCAGAAAAACTGTTTTTT
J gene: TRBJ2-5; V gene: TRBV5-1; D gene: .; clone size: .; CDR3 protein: CASSLGGGTTPETQYF; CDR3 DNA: TGCGCCAGTAGCTTGGGTGGCGGGACCACCCCAGAGACCCAGTACTTC
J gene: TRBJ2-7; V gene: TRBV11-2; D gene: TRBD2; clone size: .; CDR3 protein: CASSFHSGGTYEQYF; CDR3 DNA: TGTGCCAGCAGCTTCCACTCCGGGGGGACCTACGAGCAGTACTTC
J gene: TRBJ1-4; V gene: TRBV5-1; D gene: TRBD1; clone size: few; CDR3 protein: CASSSGTGVSGEKLFF; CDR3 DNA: TGCGCCAGCAGCTCCGGGACAGGGGTCTCGGGGGAAAAACTGTTTTTT
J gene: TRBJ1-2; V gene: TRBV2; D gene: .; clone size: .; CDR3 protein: CASSDSGQGVNTF; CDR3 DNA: TGTGCCAGCAGTGATTCGGGTCAGGGCGTGAACACCTTC
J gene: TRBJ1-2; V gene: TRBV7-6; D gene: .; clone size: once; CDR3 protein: CASSESPHGYYGYTF; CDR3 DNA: TGTGCCAGCAGCGAAAGTCCCCACGGATACTATGGCTACACCTTC
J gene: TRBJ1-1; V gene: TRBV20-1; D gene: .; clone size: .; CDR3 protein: CSVWPRTEAFF; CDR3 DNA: TGCAGTGTATGGCCGAGGACTGAAGCTTTCTTT
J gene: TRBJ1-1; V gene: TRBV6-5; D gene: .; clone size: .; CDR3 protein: CASSYFTMNTEAFF; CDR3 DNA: TGTGCCAGCAGTTACTTCACGATGAACACTGAAGCTTTCTTT
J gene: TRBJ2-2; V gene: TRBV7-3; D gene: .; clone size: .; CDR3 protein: CASSSGFGTGELFF; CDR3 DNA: TGTGCCAGCAGCTCAGGTTTTGGGACCGGGGAGCTGTTTTTT
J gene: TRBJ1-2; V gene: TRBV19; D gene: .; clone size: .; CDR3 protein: CASSISARAGYGYTF; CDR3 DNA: TGTGCCAGTAGTATTTCGGCCAGGGCGGGATATGGCTACACCTTC
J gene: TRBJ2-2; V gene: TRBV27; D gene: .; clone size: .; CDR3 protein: CASSFAGLDTGELFF; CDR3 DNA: TGTGCCAGCAGTTTTGCAGGGTTGGACACCGGGGAGCTGTTTTTT
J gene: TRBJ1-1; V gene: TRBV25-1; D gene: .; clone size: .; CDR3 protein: CASSELQGRNTEAFF; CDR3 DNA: TGTGCCAGCAGTGAATTGCAGGGGCGGAACACTGAAGCTTTCTTT
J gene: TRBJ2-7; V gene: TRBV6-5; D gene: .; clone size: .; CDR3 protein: CASSYSLISSYEQYF; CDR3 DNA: TGTGCCAGCAGTTACTCGTTGATCAGCTCCTACGAGCAGTACTTC
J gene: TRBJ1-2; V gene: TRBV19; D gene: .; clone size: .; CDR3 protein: CASSISTSNYGYTF; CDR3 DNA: TGTGCCAGTAGTATATCCACATCTAACTATGGCTACACCTTC